These 2 T cell receptor beta chains were sequenced from one sample in a study of regulatory T cells in long-lasting Graves disease. Construction of the TCR beta libraries employed iRepertoire HTBI primers in conjunction with Arm-PCR of CDR3 regions. TCRdb re-called the multiplex PCR reads with MiXCR, one entry per CDR3 protein. The sample includes 500,000 or so distinct CDR3 sequences, around 15% of them seen just once. The time point: newly diagnosed GD, antithyroid drugs for less than 3 months. Preparation of the TCR library used RNA extracted from PBMCs. A further study also used this sample, focusing on T cells in Graves' hyperthyroidism and ophthalmopathy.

Sequencing was performed on peripheral blood mononuclear cells (PBMCs), taken at new diagnosis, from a patient treated with antithyroid drugs. These receptors all stem from a woman aged 35-65 years with Graves disease.

The sample holds a few counts of this clonotype. V and J are TRBV20-1 and TRBJ1-2; D not resolved. The germline V and J ends were trimmed by 6 bases and 6 bases, with 14 bases remaining between them. The CDR3 length is 12 residues. Germline V gene lookup returns CDR1 DFQATT and CDR2 SNEGSKA (reference sequence). The CDR3 spells CSASRGRDGYTF. The CDR3 coding sequence is TGCAGTGCGAGCCGGGGAAGGGATGGCTACACCTTC.

The rearrangement links TRBV20-1 to TRBJ2-1; tentatively, D is TRBD2 (5 bases). Germline CDR1 reads DFQATT; CDR2 reads SNEGSKA (reference sequence). The CDR3 has 15 amino acids. Trimming removed 0 bases at V and 0 bases at J, with 9 bases between. CDR3 bases: TGCAGTGCTAGAGACCGGGGTAGCTCCTACAATGAGCAGTTCTTC. Translation gives CSARDRGSSYNEQFF.